This T cell receptor beta chain was observed in a study of shared clonotypes between healthy human individuals. Assay used: immunoSEQ multiplex PCR; TCRdb lists only in-frame clones, some missing. The sample records under 700,000 clones, approximately 95% being singletons. Positive CCR7 selection of CD45RO-negative cells yielded the naive CD8 cells, and terminally differentiated effector memory CD45RA+ cells were excluded. J gave up 2 bases and V 3 bases, and 9 bases lay outside the gene matches. The CDR3 has 16 amino acids. In germline, CDR1 is MDHEN, CDR2 SYDVKM. The rearrangement uses TRBV28 and TRBJ1-1, with 7 bases matching TRBD1. Sequenced input: naive CD8+ T cells sorted from blood. The sequence came from a woman aged 25 to 45 in good health. CDR3 region: CASSFDREGINTEAFF. The CDR3, as DNA: TGTGCCAGCAGTTTCGACAGGGAAGGGATAAACACTGAAGCTTTCTTT.